This T cell receptor (beta chain) came from a study of blood T cells in healthy people across ages. Study-level points and caveats: Long-lived donors carried more naive CD4+ cells and greater diversity than aged donors.

There are 16 residues in the CDR3. A note on this clonotype: As yet, its antigen is unknown.

Through a sample-barcoded 5' primer and a J-beta primer mix, a second PCR was run for about 6 to 11 cycles. Template switching added a 12-random-nucleotide identifier to every cDNA molecule. A single record per CDR3 protein comes from TCRdb applying MiXCR to the 5' RACE reads. The table shows around 2 million distinct CDR3 sequences, with roughly 43% occurring only once. This sequence was found in a human donor in good health. The V and J genes are TRBV12-3 or TRBV12-4 and TRBJ2-7; 8 bases map to TRBD2. The assigned J gene may be wrong: the sequence end matches TRBJ2-5 better. Sequenced sample: blood. The CDR3 region is CASSWSSGASEETQYF. The CDR3 coding sequence is TGTGCCAGCAGTTGGAGTAGCGGGGCTTCAGAAGAGACCCAGTACTTC.